This T cell receptor (beta chain) was identified during a study of post-analysis software for immune sequencing data. Overall study findings and caveats: There were roughly five TRBV segments more frequent in patients than controls, and TRBV5-6, TRBV5-1 and TRBV20-1 were among them.

Unique molecular identifiers tagged the TCR beta cDNA libraries. One entry per CDR3 protein results from TCRdb running MiXCR on the PCR reads. The table has roughly 800,000 distinct CDR3 sequences, 35% to 55% seen once; the top ten hold roughly 4.4%. The CDR3 consists of 17 residues. The V and J ends lost 0 bases and 3 bases respectively, with 15 bases between them. The V gene's germline CDR1 is LGHNT and CDR2 FRNRAP. This clonotype was counted between two and nine times. Its specificity is unknown. Specimen: blood. This sequence originates from a girl aged 5-17 years with multiple sclerosis. This chain joins TRBV12-5 and TRBJ2-4, with D tentatively TRBD1 or TRBD2 (5 bases each). This chain's CDR3 is CASGLVRVPGSKNIQYF. DNA for the CDR3: TGTGCTAGTGGTTTGGTACGAGTACCAGGGAGCAAAAACATTCAGTACTTC.